This T cell receptor (beta chain) originates from a study of T cells after yellow fever vaccination. Points on this clonotype: Its antigen remains unidentified.

The germline V gene encodes CDR1 DFQATT and CDR2 SNEGSKA (reference sequence). Between the trimmed V and J ends, which lost 6 bases and 5 bases, there was a span of 17 bases. There are 13 residues in the CDR3. TCRdb passed the 5' RACE reads through MiXCR, listing each CDR3 protein once. This sample carries a few hundred thousand distinct CDR3 sequences, less than 9% of them seen once, and the ten largest clones take approximately 0.85%. Study-wide results and caveats: It was a small share of clonotypes that appeared in both CD4 and CD8 compartments.

V gene TRBV20-1 combines with J gene TRBJ2-7; D might be TRBD2 (6 bases). The specimen was CD4+ T cells sorted from PBMCs, collected 15 days after the yellow fever booster vaccination. The TCR originated in a man aged 25-45 years who received the YFV17D yellow fever vaccine. For the CDR3, the DNA is TGCAGTGCCCCTAGAGCGGGTTTTGACGAGCAGTACTTC. Encoded protein: CSAPRAGFDEQYF.